This passage covers 21 T cell receptor beta chains from one sample sequenced in a study of T-cell reconstitution after alpha-beta-depleted transplantation in children. Molecular barcoding with unique molecular identifiers was used for the TCRbeta library. TCRdb used MiXCR to reprocess the PCR reads, holding one entry per CDR3 protein. The sample lists over 150,000 distinct CDR3 sequences, 11% occurring once. This specimen was PBMCs, taken before TCRalphabeta/CD19-depleted stem cell transplant. These receptors were taken from a boy aged 2 to 9 with acute myeloid leukemia, due to receive a stem cell transplant.

This clonotype was observed many times. The chain has TRBV28 and TRBJ1-2; D possibly corresponds to TRBD1 (5 bases). The germline CDR1 and CDR2 sequences are MDHEN and SYDVKM. Deletions cut 6 bases from V and 2 bases from J, with 19 bases between. The CDR3 length is 16 residues. CDR3 DNA: TGTGCCAGCAGCTCTCGGGGGGGTGGGATCAACTATGGCTACACCTTC. Amino acids: CASSSRGGGINYGYTF.

Ten or more counts support this clonotype. V usage is TRBV12-3 or TRBV12-4 and J usage is TRBJ2-5; D is uncertain. The length of the CDR3 is 14 residues. V was cut by 5 bases and J by 1 base, with 11 bases left in between. In nucleotides, the CDR3 is TGTGCCAGCAGTCAACTCCCGCGCCAAGAGACCCAGTACTTC. This sequence encodes CASSQLPRQETQYF.

This chain links TRBV23-1 with TRBJ1-6; unclear D gene. TRBV23-1 is assigned to the ORF class and has an uncertain function. With 6 bases removed from V and 13 bases from J, the gap between germline ends came to 13 bases. This CDR3 has 12 amino acids. The CDR3 sequence is CASSQRGLPLHF. CDR3 nucleotides: TGCGCCAGCAGCCAAAGAGGACTCCCCCTCCACTTT.

This clonotype was observed at least ten times. The rearrangement uses TRBV7-3 and TRBJ1-6; maybe TRBD1 (5 bases). This CDR3 is built from 14 residues. V was pared by 3 bases and J by 10 bases, with 13 bases between. CDR1 and CDR2 (germline): SGHTA, FQGTGA. CDR3 DNA sequence: TGTGCCAGCAGCTTGGGGACCGATGGGTCACCCCTCCACTTT. It specifies CASSLGTDGSPLHF.

There are many counts of this clonotype. V usage is TRBV12-3 or TRBV12-4 and J usage is TRBJ1-5, with D perhaps matching TRBD1 (5 bases). The CDR3 sequence is 15 residues long. V lost 6 bases and J lost 2, with 14 bases in between. The CDR3 spells CASSPSGEGNQPQHF. The CDR3 coding sequence is TGTGCCAGCAGCCCATCGGGGGAGGGCAATCAGCCCCAGCATTTT.

Notes on this clonotype: A much more abundant neighbour one base away suggests this may be a read error. The rearrangement uses TRBV28 and TRBJ2-7; 10 nucleotides match TRBD1. Germline V gene data show CDR1 as MDHEN and CDR2 as SYDVKM. The CDR3 runs to 13 residues. The CDR3 is CASSPGQGGEQHF. CDR3 nucleotide sequence: TGTGCCAGCAGTCCCGGACAGGGGGGCGAGCAGCACTTC.

The table lists this clonotype with many counts. V gene TRBV29-1 combines with J gene TRBJ1-1, with D uncertain. V was clipped by 6 bases and J by 11 bases, with 13 bases between them. CDR1 and CDR2 (germline): SQVTM, ANQGSEA. This CDR3 is 10 amino acids long. The DNA of the CDR3 is TGCAGCGTCGATGGGAGTGGGGCTTTCTTT. This translates into CSVDGSGAFF.

This clonotype was observed many times. This chain joins TRBV20-1 and TRBJ2-3; 13 bases fit TRBD2. J was trimmed by 1 base and V by 7 bases; bases with no gene match: 2. Germline-derived CDR1 and CDR2 are DFQATT and SNEGSKA (reference sequence). The CDR3 runs 14 residues. The CDR3 sequence is CSVGTSGGTDTQYF. The CDR3 DNA sequence: TGCAGTGTGGGGACTAGCGGGGGCACAGATACGCAGTATTTT.

V is TRBV9 and J is TRBJ2-2; D unresolved. The CDR3 has 15 amino acids. CDR1 is SGDLS and CDR2 is YYNGEE in the germline V gene. The germline V and J ends were trimmed by 0 bases and 1 base, with 7 bases remaining between them. In nucleotides, the CDR3 is TGTGCCAGCAGCGTAGAGGTCAGGAACACCGGGGAGCTGTTTTTT. As protein: CASSVEVRNTGELFF.

The chain is built from TRBV20-1 and TRBJ1-5; 7 positions agree with TRBD1. The germline V gene encodes CDR1 DFQATT and CDR2 SNEGSKA (reference sequence). The CDR3 has 17 residues. Germline trimming cut 0 bases from V and 7 bases from J; bases unmatched to any gene: 15. The DNA of the CDR3 is TGCAGTGCTAGAGAGAATTCCGGGACAGCGGCGGGGCAGCCCCAGCATTTT. Translating it yields CSARENSGTAAGQPQHF.

A word on this clonotype: A much larger clone sits a single nucleotide away, making a read error possible. Here the CDR3 reads CSAGTDPEAFF. The CDR3 DNA reads as TGCAGTGCAGGGACGGACCCTGAAGCTTTCTTT. The gene calls are TRBV20-1 and TRBJ1-1, with D perhaps matching TRBD1 (5 bases). Germline loops: CDR1 DFQATT, CDR2 SNEGSKA (reference sequence). This CDR3 is built from 11 residues. V lost 6 bases and J lost 6, with 11 bases in between.

This clonotype was observed at least ten times. The J gene is TRBJ2-7, the V gene TRBV4-1; either TRBD1 or TRBD2 may fit D (5 bases each). The CDR3 has 14 residues. Trimming removed 8 bases at V and 7 bases at J, with 21 bases between. Looked up from germline, CDR1 is MGHRA and CDR2 is YSYEKL. The CDR3 DNA reads TGCGCCAGCCAAGGGCCGGGACGGCTTCTAGAGCAGTACGTC. Residues: CASQGPGRLLEQYV.

In its sample, this clonotype was seen many times. The chain couples TRBV10-3 to TRBJ2-2, with TRBD1 identical over 10 bases. Germline CDR1 and CDR2: ENHRY and SYGVKD. V was pared by 8 bases and J by 2 bases, with 2 bases of the junction left unmatched. This CDR3 contains 14 residues. CDR3: CAIGTGANTGELFF. CDR3 bases: TGTGCCATCGGGACAGGGGCCAACACCGGGGAGCTGTTTTTT.

The V gene is TRBV6-1, the J gene TRBJ1-2, with unresolved D. The CDR3 has 15 residues. From germline, CDR1 is MNHNS and CDR2 SASEGT. The germline V and J ends were trimmed by 6 bases and 6 bases, with 20 bases remaining between them. The CDR3 nucleotides read TGTGCCAGCAGCCCTTTGAGGACGGCCTACGATGGCTACACCTTC. Residues: CASSPLRTAYDGYTF.

V is TRBV3-1 and J is TRBJ1-6; 10 bases agree with TRBD1. This CDR3 spans 19 amino acids. Trimming at V came to 5 bases and at J to 9 bases, leaving 19 bases not matched to a gene. Germline V gene data show CDR1 as LGHDT and CDR2 as YNNKEL (reference sequence). CDR3 coding DNA: TGTGCCAGCAGCTCTCTCCGGGACAGGGGATCAGGGTTGAGTTCACCCCTCCACTTT. Residues: CASSSLRDRGSGLSSPLHF.

This clonotype was seen ten or more times. The J gene is TRBJ1-4, the V gene TRBV20-1, with a possible D match to TRBD1 (5 bases). The ends were cut back, 4 bases at V and 0 bases at J, with 12 bases in the middle. The CDR3 runs 15 residues. The V gene's germline CDR1 is DFQATT and CDR2 SNEGSKA (reference sequence). The CDR3 sequence: CSAKGLIATNEKLFF. CDR3 DNA sequence: TGCAGTGCTAAGGGACTGATAGCAACTAATGAAAAACTGTTTTTT.

This clonotype occurred many times. The chain links TRBV11-1 to TRBJ1-5; the D gene is possibly TRBD1 (5 bases). With 0 bases removed from V and 6 bases from J, the gap between germline ends came to 21 bases. Per the germline V gene, CDR1 is SGHAT and CDR2 is FQDESV (reference sequence). The CDR3 totals 18 residues. In nucleotides, the CDR3 is TGTGCCAGCAGCTTAGCCCCTCTTGGGGCAGGCCTCGGTCAGCCCCAGCATTTT. Amino acids: CASSLAPLGAGLGQPQHF.

This clonotype was observed at least ten times. The CDR3 spells CSASLLAGELEQYF. In DNA, the CDR3 is TGCAGTGCTAGCCTCCTAGCGGGAGAGCTCGAGCAGTACTTC. The V and J genes are TRBV20-1 and TRBJ2-7; 10 bases match TRBD2. J lost 6 bases, V lost 3 bases, and 8 bases had no gene match. Germline V gene lookup returns CDR1 DFQATT and CDR2 SNEGSKA (reference sequence). CDR3 size: 14 residues.

This clonotype came up many times. V and J are TRBV20-1 and TRBJ1-5; D is unresolved. Trimming cost V 6 bases and J 0 bases, with 12 bases left between them. Germline V lookup: CDR1 DFQATT, CDR2 SNEGSKA (reference sequence). The CDR3 covers 14 residues. CDR3: CSAGVPYSNQPQHF. The CDR3 DNA follows: TGCAGTGCCGGGGTCCCTTATAGCAATCAGCCCCAGCATTTT.

In this sample, this clonotype turned up many times. The chain uses TRBV2 and TRBJ2-4; D gene unclear. Trimming cost V 3 bases and J 8 bases, with 5 bases left between them. CDR3 size: 11 residues. The V gene's germline CDR1 is SNHLY and CDR2 FYNNEI. CDR3 protein: CASSDRHIQYF. In DNA, the CDR3 is TGTGCCAGCAGTGATAGGCACATTCAGTACTTC.

This clonotype was found many times. The chain recombines TRBV7-9 with TRBJ1-1; possibly TRBD1 for D (5 bases). The CDR3 has 12 amino acids. Germline-derived CDR1 and CDR2 are SEHNR and FQNEAQ (reference sequence). Trimming took off 5 bases at V and 6 bases at J, with 10 bases between the two ends. CDR3: CASSPGGPEAFF. CDR3 DNA: TGTGCCAGCAGCCCGGGGGGACCTGAAGCTTTCTTT. The full variable domain, completed using reference TRBV7-9 and TRBJ1-1, is DTGVSQNPRHKITKRGQNVTFRCDPISEHNRLYWYRQTLGQGPEFLTYFQNEAQLEKSRLLSDRFSAERPKGSFSTLEIQRTEQGDSAMYLCASSPGGPEAFFGQGTRLTVV.